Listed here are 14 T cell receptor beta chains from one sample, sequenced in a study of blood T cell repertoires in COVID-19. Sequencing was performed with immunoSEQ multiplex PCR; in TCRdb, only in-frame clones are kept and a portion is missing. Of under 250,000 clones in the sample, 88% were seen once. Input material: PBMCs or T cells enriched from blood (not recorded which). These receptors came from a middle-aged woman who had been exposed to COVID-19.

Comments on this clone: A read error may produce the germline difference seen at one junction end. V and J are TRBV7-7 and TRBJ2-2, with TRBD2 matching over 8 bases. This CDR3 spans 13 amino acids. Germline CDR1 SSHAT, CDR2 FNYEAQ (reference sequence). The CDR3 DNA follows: TGTGCTAGCAGCGTTACTAGCGGCGGGGAGCTGTTTTTT. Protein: CASSVTSGGELFF.

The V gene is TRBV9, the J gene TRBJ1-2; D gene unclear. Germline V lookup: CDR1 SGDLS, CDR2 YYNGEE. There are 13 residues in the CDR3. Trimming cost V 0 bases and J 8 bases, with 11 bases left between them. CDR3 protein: CASSVEGGRGYTF. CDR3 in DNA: TGTGCCAGCAGCGTAGAGGGAGGACGGGGCTACACCTTC.

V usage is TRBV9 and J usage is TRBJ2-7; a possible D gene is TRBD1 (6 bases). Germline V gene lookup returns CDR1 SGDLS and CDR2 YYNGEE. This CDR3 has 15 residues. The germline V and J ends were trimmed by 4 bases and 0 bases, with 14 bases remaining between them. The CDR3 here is CASSRQVSSSYEQYF. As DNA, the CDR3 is TGTGCCAGCAGCCGACAGGTTTCCTCCTCCTACGAGCAGTACTTC.

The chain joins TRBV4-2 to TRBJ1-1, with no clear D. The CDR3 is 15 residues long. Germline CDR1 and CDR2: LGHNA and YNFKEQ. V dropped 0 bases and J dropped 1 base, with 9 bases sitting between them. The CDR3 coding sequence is TGTGCCAGCAGCCAAGAAATTCCGGGGAACACTGAAGCTTTCTTT. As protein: CASSQEIPGNTEAFF.

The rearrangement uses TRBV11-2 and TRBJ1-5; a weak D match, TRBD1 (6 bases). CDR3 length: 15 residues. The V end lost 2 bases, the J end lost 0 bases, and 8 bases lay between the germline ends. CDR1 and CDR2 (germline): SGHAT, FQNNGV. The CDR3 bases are TGTGCCAGCAGCTTACAGGGACATAGCAATCAGCCCCAGCATTTT. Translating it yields CASSLQGHSNQPQHF.

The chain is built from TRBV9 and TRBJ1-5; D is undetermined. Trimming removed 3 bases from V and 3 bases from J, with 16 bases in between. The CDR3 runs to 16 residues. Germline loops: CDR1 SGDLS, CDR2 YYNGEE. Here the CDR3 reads CASSESPLSPNQPQHF. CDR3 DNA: TGTGCCAGCAGCGAGTCCCCACTAAGCCCCAATCAGCCCCAGCATTTT.

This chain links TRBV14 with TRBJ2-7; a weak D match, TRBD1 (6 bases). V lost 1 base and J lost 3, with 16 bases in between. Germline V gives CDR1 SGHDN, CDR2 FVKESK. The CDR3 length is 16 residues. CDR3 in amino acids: CASSQVIGTQIYEQYF. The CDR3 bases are TGTGCCAGCAGCCAAGTAATCGGGACACAAATCTACGAGCAGTACTTC.

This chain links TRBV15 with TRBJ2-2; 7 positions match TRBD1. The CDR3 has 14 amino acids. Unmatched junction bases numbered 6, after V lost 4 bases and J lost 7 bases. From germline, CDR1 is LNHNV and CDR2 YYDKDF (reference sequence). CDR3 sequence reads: CATSTRQGVGELFF. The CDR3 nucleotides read TGTGCCACCAGCACGCGACAGGGTGTCGGGGAGCTGTTTTTT.

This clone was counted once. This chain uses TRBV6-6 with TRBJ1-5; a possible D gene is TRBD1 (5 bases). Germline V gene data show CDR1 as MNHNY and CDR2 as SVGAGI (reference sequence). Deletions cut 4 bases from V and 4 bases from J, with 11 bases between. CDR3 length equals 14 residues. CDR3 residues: CASSLTAGNQPQHF. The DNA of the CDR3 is TGTGCCAGCAGTTTAACCGCAGGGAATCAGCCCCAGCATTTT.

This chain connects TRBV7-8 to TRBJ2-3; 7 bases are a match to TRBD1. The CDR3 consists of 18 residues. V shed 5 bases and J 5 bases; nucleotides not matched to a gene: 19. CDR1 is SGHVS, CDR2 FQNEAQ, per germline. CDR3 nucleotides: TGTGCCAGCAGCGCAACAGGGGTCCGCTACCTAGCTATAGATACGCAGTATTTT. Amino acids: CASSATGVRYLAIDTQYF. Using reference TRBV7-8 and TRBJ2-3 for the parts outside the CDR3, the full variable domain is GAGVSQSPRYKVAKRGQDVALRCDPISGHVSLFWYQQALGQGPEFLTYFQNEAQLDKSGLPSDRFFAERPEGSVSTLKIQRTQQEDSAVYLCASSATGVRYLAIDTQYFGPGTRLTVL.

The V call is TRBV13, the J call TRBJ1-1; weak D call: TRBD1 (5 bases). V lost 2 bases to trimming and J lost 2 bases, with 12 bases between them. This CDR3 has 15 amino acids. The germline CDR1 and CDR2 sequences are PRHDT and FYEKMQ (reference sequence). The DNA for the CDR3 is TGTGCCAGCAGCTTACTGGGGCGAGGAAACACTGAAGCTTTCTTT. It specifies CASSLLGRGNTEAFF.

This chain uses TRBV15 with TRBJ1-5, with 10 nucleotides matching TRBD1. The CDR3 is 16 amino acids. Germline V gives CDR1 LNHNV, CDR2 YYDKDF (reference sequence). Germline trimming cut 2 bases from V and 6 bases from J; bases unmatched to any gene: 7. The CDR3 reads CATSRSGTGAVQPQHF. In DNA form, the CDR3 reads TGTGCCACCAGCAGATCCGGGACAGGGGCGGTTCAGCCCCAGCATTTT.

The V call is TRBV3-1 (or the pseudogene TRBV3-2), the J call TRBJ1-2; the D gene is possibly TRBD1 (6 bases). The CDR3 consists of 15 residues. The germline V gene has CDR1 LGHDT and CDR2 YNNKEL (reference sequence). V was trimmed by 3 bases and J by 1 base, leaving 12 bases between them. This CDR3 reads CASSQRGGRNYGYTF. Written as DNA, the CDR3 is TGTGCCAGCAGCCAGAGGGGGGGCCGTAACTATGGCTACACCTTC.

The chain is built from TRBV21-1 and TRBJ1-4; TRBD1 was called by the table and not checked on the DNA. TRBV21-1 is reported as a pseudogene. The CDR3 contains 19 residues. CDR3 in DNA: TGTGCCAGCAGCAACTCGAAATCGGGGAGGGACAGGGTCGGTGAAAAACTGTTTTTT. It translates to CASSNSKSGRDRVGEKLFF.